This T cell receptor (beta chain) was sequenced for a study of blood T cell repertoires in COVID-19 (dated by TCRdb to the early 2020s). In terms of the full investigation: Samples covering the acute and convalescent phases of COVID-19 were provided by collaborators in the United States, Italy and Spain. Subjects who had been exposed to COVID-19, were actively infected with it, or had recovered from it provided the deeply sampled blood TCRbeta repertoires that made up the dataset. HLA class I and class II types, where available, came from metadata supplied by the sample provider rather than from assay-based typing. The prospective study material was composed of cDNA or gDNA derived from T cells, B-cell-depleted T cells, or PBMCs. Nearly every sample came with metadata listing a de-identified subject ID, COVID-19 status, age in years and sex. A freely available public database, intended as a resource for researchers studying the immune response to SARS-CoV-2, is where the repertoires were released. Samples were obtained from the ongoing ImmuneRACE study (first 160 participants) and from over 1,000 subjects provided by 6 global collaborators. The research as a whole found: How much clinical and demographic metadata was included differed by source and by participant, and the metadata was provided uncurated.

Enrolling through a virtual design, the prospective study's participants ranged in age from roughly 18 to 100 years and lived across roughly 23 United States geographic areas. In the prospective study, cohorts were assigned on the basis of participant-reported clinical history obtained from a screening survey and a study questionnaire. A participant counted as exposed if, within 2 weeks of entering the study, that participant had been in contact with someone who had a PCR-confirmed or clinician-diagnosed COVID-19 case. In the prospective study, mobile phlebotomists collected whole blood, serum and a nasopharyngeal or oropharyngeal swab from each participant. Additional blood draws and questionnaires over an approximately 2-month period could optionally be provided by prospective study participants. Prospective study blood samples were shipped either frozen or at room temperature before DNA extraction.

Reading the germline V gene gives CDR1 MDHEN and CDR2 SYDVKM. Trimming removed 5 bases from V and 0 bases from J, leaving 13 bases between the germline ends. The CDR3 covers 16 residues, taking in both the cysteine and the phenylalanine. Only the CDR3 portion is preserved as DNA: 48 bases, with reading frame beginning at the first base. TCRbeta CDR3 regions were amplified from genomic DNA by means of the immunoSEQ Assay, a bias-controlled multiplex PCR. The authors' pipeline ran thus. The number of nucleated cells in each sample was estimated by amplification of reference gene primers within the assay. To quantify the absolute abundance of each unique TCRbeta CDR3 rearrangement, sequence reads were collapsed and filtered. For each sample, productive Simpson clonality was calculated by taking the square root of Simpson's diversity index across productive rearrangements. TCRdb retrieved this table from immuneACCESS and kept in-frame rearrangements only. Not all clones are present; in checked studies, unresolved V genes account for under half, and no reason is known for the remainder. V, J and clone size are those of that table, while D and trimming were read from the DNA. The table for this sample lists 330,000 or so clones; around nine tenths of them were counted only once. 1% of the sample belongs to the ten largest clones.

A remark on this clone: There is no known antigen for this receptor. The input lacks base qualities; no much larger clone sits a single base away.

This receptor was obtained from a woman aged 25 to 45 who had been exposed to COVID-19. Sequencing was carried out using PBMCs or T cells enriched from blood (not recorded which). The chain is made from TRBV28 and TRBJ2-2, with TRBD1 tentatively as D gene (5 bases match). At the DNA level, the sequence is TGTGCCAGCAGTCCCCCCCGGACACCGAACACCGGGGAGCTGTTTTTT. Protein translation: CASSPPRTPNTGELFF.